A selection of T cell receptor beta chains follows, all from one sample in a study of T cell responses to AZD1222 COVID-19 vaccine. Sequencing used immunoSEQ multiplex PCR; TCRdb keeps in-frame clones, though not all of them. The sample lists about 96,000 clones; almost 90% were seen once. Material: peripheral blood, obtained on day 0 of AZD1222 vaccination. Source of these receptors: an adult in good health. CDR3s include the opening cysteine and the closing phenylalanine or tryptophan. Fields, in order: CDR3 DNA, CDR3 protein, J gene, V gene, clone size, D gene. A D gene is named only where the DNA matches it firmly. Where a row states a size, it is once, few, many or the class of an expanded clone; other rows omit it.

TGCGCCAGCAGCCCAGGTCCCGGGACAGGTTCCTACGAGCAGTACTTC CASSPGPGTGSYEQYF TRBJ2-7 TRBV4-1 once TRBD1
TGTGCCAGCAGTTTAACCGTAGCCAAAAACATTCAGTACTTC CASSLTVAKNIQYF TRBJ2-4 TRBV28 . .
TGCGCCAGCAGCCCCTTTAGTTGGACAGAGGCTGAGCAGTTCTTC CASSPFSWTEAEQFF TRBJ2-1 TRBV5-1 once .
TGTGCCAGCAGTCCTGGACAGAGACACTACGAGCAGTACTTC CASSPGQRHYEQYF TRBJ2-7 TRBV6-1 once .
TGTGCCAGCAGTTTCGGGGGGGACACTGAAGCTTTCTTT CASSFGGDTEAFF TRBJ1-1 TRBV28 . .
TGTGCCATCAGGGACAGCGTTGCAACTAATGAAAAACTGTTTTTT CAIRDSVATNEKLFF TRBJ1-4 TRBV10-3 once .
TGTGCCAGTAGTATGACGACCCAATTCATGAACACTGAAGCTTTCTTT CASSMTTQFMNTEAFF TRBJ1-1 TRBV19 once .
TGTGCCAGCAGCTTAGGAAGGGGGCGCGAGTACGAGCAGTACTTC CASSLGRGREYEQYF TRBJ2-7 TRBV7-2 . TRBD1
TGTGCCAGCCTCAAACAGGGGGCGAATCAGCCCCAGCATTTT CASLKQGANQPQHF TRBJ1-5 TRBV28 . TRBD1
TGTGCCTGGAGTTTTCAGGGGAATCAGCCCCAGCATTTT CAWSFQGNQPQHF TRBJ1-5 TRBV30 . .
TGTGCCAGTGAAGAGCGTGGTGTATATGGCTACACCTTC CASEERGVYGYTF TRBJ1-2 TRBV28 . .
TGCGCCAGCAGCTTGGTCTCGTACGAGCAGTACTTC CASSLVSYEQYF TRBJ2-7 TRBV5-1 . .
TGTGCCAGCAGTCCCCCAGGTCGGAGGGCTTTCTTT CASSPPGRRAFF TRBJ1-1 TRBV28 . .
TGCGCCAGCAGCTTACAGGGGGCTTTAGGTAATGAGCAGTTCTTC CASSLQGALGNEQFF TRBJ2-1 TRBV5-1 . TRBD1
TGTGCCAGCAGCCAACCGGGAGCGGTCACCGGGGAGCTGTTTTTT CASSQPGAVTGELFF TRBJ2-2 TRBV3-1/TRBV3-2 . .
TGTGCCTGGAGCCCCTCTCTTAACAGGGCCTACTCCTATAATTCACCCCTCCACTTT CAWSPSLNRAYSYNSPLHF TRBJ1-6 TRBV30 . .
TGTGCCAGTAGCAACAGGGTAAGCAATCAGCCCCAGCATTTT CASSNRVSNQPQHF TRBJ1-5 TRBV19 . .
TGTGCCAGCAGTGGGATCGGGACTAGCGGGAGTGATTGGAGGTACGAGCAGTACTTC CASSGIGTSGSDWRYEQYF TRBJ2-7 TRBV6-1 . TRBD2
TGTGCCATCAGTGAGTCAAGGACCAACACTGAAGCTTTCTTT CAISESRTNTEAFF TRBJ1-1 TRBV10-3 . .
TGTGCCAGCAGCGTAGGGACAGGGGGCAATGAGCAGTTCTTC CASSVGTGGNEQFF TRBJ2-1 TRBV9 . TRBD1
TGTGCCACCAGCCGGGGCAGACAGAGAAGCACAGATACGCAGTATTTT CATSRGRQRSTDTQYF TRBJ2-3 TRBV15 . .
TGTGCCAGCAGTTCGGCCGGACTGCAGTTCTTC CASSSAGLQFF TRBJ2-1 TRBV28 . .
TGTGCCAGCAGCCTCCAGTTGACCTACGAGCAGTACTTC CASSLQLTYEQYF TRBJ2-7 TRBV3-1/TRBV3-2 . .
TGTGCCACCCCATCGGGAGGTATCGGGTCCCACGAGCAGTACTTC CATPSGGIGSHEQYF TRBJ2-7 TRBV6-4 once TRBD2
TGTGCCAGCACCCCCGGTGGTGACGAGCAGTACTTC CASTPGGDEQYF TRBJ2-7 TRBV12-3/TRBV12-4 . .
TGTGCCAGCAGTCAAGACAGATACCAAGGCTACACCTTC CASSQDRYQGYTF TRBJ1-2 TRBV28 . .
TGTGCCAGCAGCACCAGCGGGCCAAAGGGCGAGCAGTACTTC CASSTSGPKGEQYF TRBJ2-7 TRBV9 . .
TGTGCCAGCAGTTACTACGGCCAGGGGTCCTCCACTGAAGCTTTCTTT CASSYYGQGSSTEAFF TRBJ1-1 TRBV6-5 . .
TGTGCCAGCAGCGCCTCCGGGACAACCTACGAGCAGTACTTC CASSASGTTYEQYF TRBJ2-7 TRBV9 . .
TGTGCCAGCAGCGAACACACCGGCGGGGGGCCCAAAAACATTCAGTACTTC CASSEHTGGGPKNIQYF TRBJ2-4 TRBV9 . TRBD2
TGTGCCAGCATTATCTCCGGAGGGGCCACTGAAGCTTTCTTT CASIISGGATEAFF TRBJ1-1 TRBV28 . .
TGCAGTGCTAGACCTTCAGAGGTACTCCACTTT CSARPSEVLHF TRBJ1-6 TRBV20-1 . .
TGTGCCAGCAGCTTAGTCAGGGGAGGCGAGCAGTACTTC CASSLVRGGEQYF TRBJ2-7 TRBV11-3 . .
TGTGCCAGCAGCTTGGCCAGGGGGGCTGGGGCCAACGTCCTGACTTTC CASSLARGAGANVLTF TRBJ2-6 TRBV5-4 . .
TGTGCCAGTAGTATAGTGGCAACACAACAAGAGACCCAGTACTTC CASSIVATQQETQYF TRBJ2-5 TRBV19 . .
TGTGCCAGCAGGTACAGGTCTGGGGCCAACGTCCTGACTTTC CASRYRSGANVLTF TRBJ2-6 TRBV6-5 once .
TGTGCCAGCAGGGGGCGCTCCTACAATGAGCAGTTCTTC CASRGRSYNEQFF TRBJ2-1 TRBV28 once .
TGTGCCAGCAGTGAAGGACAGGGACCAGATACGCAGTATTTT CASSEGQGPDTQYF TRBJ2-3 TRBV25-1 . TRBD1
TGTGCCAGCAGCTTTTCAAGGGCACATAATTCACCCCTCCACTTT CASSFSRAHNSPLHF TRBJ1-6 TRBV7-2 . .
TGCAGTGCTAGTAAGGGTTCCTACAATGAGCAGTTCTTC CSASKGSYNEQFF TRBJ2-1 TRBV20-1 . .
TGTGCCAGCAGCCTGACAGGGTCCACTGAAGCTTTCTTT CASSLTGSTEAFF TRBJ1-1 TRBV6-6 . TRBD1
TGCAGCGTTGGAAGGGAGGGTCCCTACAATGAGCAGTTCTTC CSVGREGPYNEQFF TRBJ2-1 TRBV29-1 once TRBD2
TGTGCCAGCAGTCCACCCTTCGGCCAAGGGGGCAATCAGCCCCAGCATTTT CASSPPFGQGGNQPQHF TRBJ1-5 TRBV28 . .
TGTGCCAGCAGCGTAGGGGCCGACGGAAAAACCGGGGAGCTGTTTTTT CASSVGADGKTGELFF TRBJ2-2 TRBV9 . .
TGTGCCAGCAGCCCCGGACGGGGGGAACAGCAGTACTTC CASSPGRGEQQYF TRBJ2-7 TRBV5-6 once TRBD2
TGTGCCAGCAGTTTATCTGACAGGGGGTTCACTGAAGCTTTCTTT CASSLSDRGFTEAFF TRBJ1-1 TRBV28 . TRBD1
TGTGCCAGCAGTGACTCACCAGCGGGAGCCACAGATACGCAGTATTTT CASSDSPAGATDTQYF TRBJ2-3 TRBV6-4 . TRBD2
TGTGCCAGCAGCCATTCTGGGGGCAGGCCCACTAACTATGGCTACACCTTC CASSHSGGRPTNYGYTF TRBJ1-2 TRBV3-1/TRBV3-2 . .
TGTGCCAGTAGGGACAAAAGTGTCGTATCGAACTATGGCTACACCTTC CASRDKSVVSNYGYTF TRBJ1-2 TRBV19 . .
TGTGCCAGCAGCTTGTTACAGAGTCAAGAGACCCAGTACTTC CASSLLQSQETQYF TRBJ2-5 TRBV5-5 . .
TGTGCCAGCAGCCCGAAACCTCAAGACAATGAGCAGTTCTTC CASSPKPQDNEQFF TRBJ2-1 TRBV11-3 . .
TGTGCCAGCAGCTTGGTTCCAGGAACCTATAGCAATCAGCCCCAGCATTTT CASSLVPGTYSNQPQHF TRBJ1-5 TRBV5-8 . .
TGTGCCACCAGGGAGCTTTCCTCCTACGAGCAGTACTTC CATRELSSYEQYF TRBJ2-7 TRBV19 . .
TGTGCCATCAGTGAGTCGAGGGCGGGAGAAAGCGAGCAGTACTTC CAISESRAGESEQYF TRBJ2-7 TRBV10-3 . TRBD2
TGTGCCATCAGTGAAAGAGCGGGGGCCTACAATGAGCAGTTCTTC CAISERAGAYNEQFF TRBJ2-1 TRBV10-3 . TRBD2
TGTGCCAGCTCACCTGGGGCCGCTAGCTACGAGCAGTACTTC CASSPGAASYEQYF TRBJ2-7 TRBV18 . .
TGTGCCAGCAGCGTAGGAGGGGGAGAGGGGAACACCGGGGAGCTGTTTTTT CASSVGGGEGNTGELFF TRBJ2-2 TRBV9 . .
TGTGCCAGCCGCGCGTCGCAGATCAACACCGGGGAGCTGTTTTTT CASRASQINTGELFF TRBJ2-2 TRBV27 once .
TGTGCCAGGGGCGGGACTCCTAACTACGAGCAGTACTTC CARGGTPNYEQYF TRBJ2-7 TRBV2 . .